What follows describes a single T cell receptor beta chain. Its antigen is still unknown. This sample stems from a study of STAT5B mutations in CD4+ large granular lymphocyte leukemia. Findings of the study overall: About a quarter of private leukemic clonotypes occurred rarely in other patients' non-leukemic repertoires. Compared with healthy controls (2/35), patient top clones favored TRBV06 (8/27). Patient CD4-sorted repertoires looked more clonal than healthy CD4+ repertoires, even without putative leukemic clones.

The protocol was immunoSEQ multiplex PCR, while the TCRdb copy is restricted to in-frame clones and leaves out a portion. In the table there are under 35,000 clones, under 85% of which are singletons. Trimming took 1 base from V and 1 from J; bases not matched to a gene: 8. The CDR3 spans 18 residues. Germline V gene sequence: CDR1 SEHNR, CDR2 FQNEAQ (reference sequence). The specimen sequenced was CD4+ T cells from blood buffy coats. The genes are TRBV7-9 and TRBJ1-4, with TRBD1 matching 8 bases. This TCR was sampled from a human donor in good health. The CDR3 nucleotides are TGTGCCAGCAGCTTAGGGTCAGGGGGCACGAGAACTAATGAAAAACTGTTTTTT. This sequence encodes CASSLGSGGTRTNEKLFF.